This T cell receptor (beta chain) came from a study of blood T cells in healthy people across ages. Background on the study: About one barcoded beta molecule per two T cells was captured by template switching. Points from the study as a whole: Greater diversity and more naive CD4+ cells were seen in long-lived donors than in aged donors. While age rose, TCR beta diversity per million T cells dropped in a roughly linear way.

A few counts support this clonotype. Its antigen is unknown. Germline V lookup: CDR1 DFQATT, CDR2 SNEGSKA (reference sequence). V was cut by 0 bases and J by 5 bases, with 22 bases left in between. This CDR3 comprises 17 residues. A second PCR of roughly 7 to 11 cycles used a sample-barcoded 5' primer and a J-beta primer mix. MiXCR, run by TCRdb on the 5' RACE reads, gives a single entry per CDR3 protein. Altogether about 1,600,000 distinct CDR3 sequences are present, 35% to 45% being singletons, with the ten largest covering roughly 8.2%. Extraction of total RNA produced a minimum of 5.5 micrograms from each sample.

The J gene is TRBJ1-1, the V gene TRBV20-1; weak D call: TRBD1 (5 bases). This TCR was sampled from a woman under 30 in good health. Sequenced input: blood. Here the CDR3 reads CSARDPWAGGGNTEAFF. The CDR3 DNA sequence: TGCAGTGCTAGAGATCCATGGGCAGGCGGGGGGAATACTGAAGCTTTCTTT.